A single sample is the source of the 10 T cell receptor beta chains below, sequenced in a study of T cells in Graves' hyperthyroidism and ophthalmopathy. Amplified TCR beta CDR3 regions derived from RNA transcripts. Initially, a first-round RT-PCR of the TCR CDR3 employed the HTBI primer set. TCRdb reprocessed the multiplex PCR reads with MiXCR, giving one entry per CDR3 protein. In the table there are 350,000 to 400,000 distinct CDR3 sequences, over 15% of which are singletons. Sequencing was performed on blood. The receptors derive from a woman aged 18-29 years with Graves' hyperthyroidism.

This clonotype was found many times. The CDR3 sequence: CAWSGQDDQPQHF. CDR3 sequence (DNA): TGTGCCTGGAGCGGACAGGACGACCAGCCCCAGCATTTT. The chain combines TRBV30 with TRBJ1-5; 7 bases match TRBD1. CDR3 length equals 13 residues. Trimming at V came to 3 bases and at J to 7 bases, leaving 6 bases not matched to a gene. Germline V gene data show CDR1 as GTSNPN and CDR2 as SVGIG (reference sequence).

This clonotype was counted many times. The rearrangement joins TRBV27 to TRBJ1-2; possible D gene TRBD1, 6 bases. Trimming removed 6 bases from V and 6 bases from J, with 23 bases in between. Germline CDR1 is MNHEY and CDR2 is SMNVEV (reference sequence). The CDR3 totals 16 residues. The CDR3 nucleotides read TGTGCCAGCAGACCGCAACCCCCGACGGACAGCCATGGCTACACCTTC. Translating it yields CASRPQPPTDSHGYTF.

V is TRBV6-2 or TRBV6-3 and J is TRBJ2-7; D unclear. Trimming shortened V by 7 bases and J by 7 bases, and 23 bases separated the two germline ends. This CDR3 is 15 amino acids long. CDR1 MNHEY and CDR2 SVGEGT come from the germline V gene. The CDR3 loop is CASNPDRAPPREQYF. The CDR3 DNA is TGTGCCAGCAACCCGGATCGGGCTCCCCCGCGGGAGCAGTACTTC.

The J gene is TRBJ2-5, the V gene TRBV2, with 11 bases fitting TRBD1. The V gene end was trimmed by 6 bases and the J gene end by 3 bases; junction bases not matched to a gene: 3. The CDR3 covers 14 residues. Germline lookup yields CDR1 SNHLY and CDR2 FYNNEI. The DNA for the CDR3 is TGTGCCAGCAGGGACAGGGGGCGCGAAGAGACCCAGTACTTC. Translated: CASRDRGREETQYF.

Concerning this clonotype: A read error may be the cause here, since a much bigger clone is one base away. The V and J genes are TRBV10-3 and TRBJ2-5; 7 nucleotides match TRBD2. Trimming at V came to 5 bases and at J to 2 bases, leaving 5 bases not matched to a gene. CDR1 is ENHRY and CDR2 is SYGVKD in the germline V gene. This CDR3 is 14 amino acids long. CDR3 region: CAISLGGVQETQYF. The CDR3 nucleotides are TGTGCCATCAGTCTGGGGGGGGTACAAGAGACCCAGTACTTC.

The CDR3 region has the DNA TGTGCCAGCAGTCCTCCGGGCCACTTTTTGAGCTACACCTTC. Amino acids: CASSPPGHFLSYTF. The V call is TRBV6-2 or TRBV6-3, the J call TRBJ1-2; no firm D call. The CDR3 is 14 residues long. The germline CDR1 and CDR2 sequences are MNHEY and SVGEGT. Between the trimmed V and J ends, which lost 5 bases and 9 bases, there was a span of 19 bases.

This clonotype was detected ten times or more. The chain uses TRBV5-4 and TRBJ2-2; 9 positions match TRBD2. V lost 0 bases to trimming and J lost 6 bases; unmatched junction nucleotides: 9. Germline-derived CDR1 and CDR2 are SGHNT and YYREEE (reference sequence). CDR3 length: 17 residues. The CDR3 here is CASSLAMTGGGAGELFF. CDR3 DNA sequence: TGTGCCAGCAGCTTGGCTATGACTGGCGGGGGGGCCGGGGAGCTGTTTTTT.

This clonotype has at least ten counts. The V call is TRBV27, the J call TRBJ1-3; D is uncertain. Germline V gene data show CDR1 as MNHEY and CDR2 as SMNVEV (reference sequence). V lost 4 bases and J 0 bases, leaving 16 bases between the germline ends. This CDR3 is 17 amino acids long. CDR3 sequence (DNA): TGTGCCAGCAGTTCCCCCCCTTTGCAAACCTCTGGAAACACCATATATTTT. Amino acids: CASSSPPLQTSGNTIYF.

This clonotype was picked up many times. The V and J genes are TRBV3-1 and TRBJ2-4, with 11 bases lining up with TRBD2. This CDR3 spans 16 amino acids. With V trimmed by 5 bases and J by 1 base, 4 bases remained unmatched. Per the germline V gene, CDR1 is LGHDT and CDR2 is YNNKEL (reference sequence). The CDR3 sequence: CASSGRLAGAKNIQYF. For the CDR3, the DNA is TGTGCCAGCAGCGGACGACTAGCGGGGGCCAAAAACATTCAGTACTTC.

V and J are TRBV20-1 and TRBJ2-4; TRBD2 aligns across 12 bases. Germline V gene data show CDR1 as DFQATT and CDR2 as SNEGSKA (reference sequence). Unmatched junction bases numbered 10, after V lost 6 bases and J lost 7 bases. CDR3 size: 15 residues. The CDR3 spells CSATLAGGPWNIQYF. The DNA of the CDR3 is TGCAGTGCCACTCTAGCGGGGGGGCCGTGGAACATTCAGTACTTC.